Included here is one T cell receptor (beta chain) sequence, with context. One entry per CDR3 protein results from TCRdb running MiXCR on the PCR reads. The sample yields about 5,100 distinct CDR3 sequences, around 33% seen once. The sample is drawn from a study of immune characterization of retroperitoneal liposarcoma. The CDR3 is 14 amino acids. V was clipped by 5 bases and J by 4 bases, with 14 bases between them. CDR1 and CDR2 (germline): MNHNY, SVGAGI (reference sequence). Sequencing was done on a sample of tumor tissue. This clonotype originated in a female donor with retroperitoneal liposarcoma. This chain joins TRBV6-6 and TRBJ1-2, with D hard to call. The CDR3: CASSEDGSLYGYTF. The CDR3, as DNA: TGTGCCAGCAGTGAGGACGGATCCCTCTATGGCTACACCTTC.